The 11 T cell receptor beta chains given below trace back to one sample, sequenced in a study of shared clonotypes between healthy human individuals. Some clones are missing from TCRdb's copy, which holds only in-frame ones; the method was immunoSEQ multiplex PCR. This sample carries 450,000 to 500,000 clones, around 73% of them seen once, and the ten largest clones take more than 10%. Sequencing was done on a sample of PBMCs. All receptors come from a woman aged 40-49 years in good health. Some clones in this sample may be carry-over from other donors' samples.

V is TRBV5-1 and J is TRBJ2-7; 7 bases align to TRBD1. The CDR3 runs 13 residues. Germline V gives CDR1 SGHRS, CDR2 YFSETQ. After removal of 4 bases from V and 3 bases from J, the junction contained 4 bases not matched to a gene. The CDR3 nucleotides read TGCGCCAGCAGCCCAACAGGGGACTACGAGCAGTACTTC. Protein product: CASSPTGDYEQYF.

This clone was found once. The CDR3 nucleotides are TGTGCCTGGAGCCCTAACACAGATACGCAGTATTTT. Protein product: CAWSPNTDTQYF. The V gene is TRBV30, the J gene TRBJ2-3; D ambiguous. The germline CDR1 and CDR2 sequences are GTSNPN and SVGIG (reference sequence). Between the trimmed V and J ends, which lost 3 bases and 2 bases, there was a span of 6 bases. The CDR3 runs to 12 residues.

The chain recombines TRBV6-1 with TRBJ2-5; D gene uncertain. This CDR3 has 14 residues. The germline gives CDR1 MNHNS, CDR2 SASEGT. The V and J ends lost 0 bases and 5 bases respectively, with 10 bases between them. The CDR3 reads CASSEAPTEETQYF. The DNA of the CDR3 is TGTGCCAGCAGTGAAGCCCCCACGGAGGAGACCCAGTACTTC.

This chain joins TRBV7-9 and TRBJ2-5; 10 bases agree with TRBD1. The CDR3 sequence is 17 residues long. Germline CDR1 and CDR2: SEHNR and FQNEAQ (reference sequence). V shed 3 bases, J shed 5 bases, and the junction held 12 bases outside the gene matches. DNA of the CDR3: TGTGCCAGCAGCTTCGCCGGGACAGGGGAAGGTGGGGAGACCCAGTACTTC. It yields the protein CASSFAGTGEGGETQYF.

The rearrangement links TRBV10-3 to TRBJ1-4, with a weak D call TRBD1 (5 bases). V shed 6 bases and J shed 16 bases, with 12 bases lying between them. The germline CDR1 and CDR2 sequences are ENHRY and SYGVKD. CDR3 size: 10 residues. The CDR3: CAIRYKGWFF. The CDR3 DNA reads TGTGCCATCAGGTACAAGGGGTGGTTTTTT.

This clone appeared a few times. The gene calls are TRBV28 and TRBJ1-1; no clear D gene. CDR1 and CDR2 from the germline V gene are MDHEN and SYDVKM. This CDR3 contains 13 residues. Between the trimmed V and J ends, which lost 8 bases and 1 base, there was a span of 11 bases. The DNA for the CDR3 is TGTGCCAGCCGCGGTTTGCCGAACACTGAAGCTTTCTTT. Amino acids: CASRGLPNTEAFF.

This clone was recorded once. The chain joins TRBV5-1 to TRBJ2-7; possibly TRBD1 for D (6 bases). The germline gives CDR1 SGHRS, CDR2 YFSETQ. The CDR3 is 14 residues long. The V end was cut by 4 bases, the J end by 2 bases, with 13 bases between. CDR3 DNA sequence: TGCGCCAGCAGCGAGGACAGAGCGGCCTACGAGCAGTACTTC. This gives the protein CASSEDRAAYEQYF.

This clone has only a few counts. The V call is TRBV15, the J call TRBJ2-1; either TRBD1 or TRBD2 may supply D (6 bases each). Trimming shortened V by 3 bases and J by 4 bases, and 10 bases separated the two germline ends. Germline CDR1 reads LNHNV; CDR2 reads YYDKDF (reference sequence). This CDR3 has 14 amino acids. The chain's CDR3 is CATSRGGSYNEQFF. The CDR3 DNA follows: TGTGCCACCAGCAGGGGGGGCAGTTACAATGAGCAGTTCTTC.

The rearrangement uses TRBV30 and TRBJ1-1, with 8 bases lining up with TRBD1. The CDR3 is 17 residues long. Germline loops: CDR1 GTSNPN, CDR2 SVGIG (reference sequence). With 1 base clipped from V and 4 bases from J, the junction kept 14 bases outside the gene matches. The CDR3 nucleotides read TGTGCCTGGAGTGCGTACAGGGGGTTCAGAATATCCACTGAAGCTTTCTTT. Its protein product is CAWSAYRGFRISTEAFF.

This clone appeared once. The rearrangement joins TRBV27 to TRBJ2-2; D is uncertain. The CDR3 runs to 13 residues. V lost 4 bases and J 7 bases, leaving 10 bases between the germline ends. The germline gives CDR1 MNHEY, CDR2 SMNVEV (reference sequence). For the CDR3, the DNA is TGTGCCAGCAGTTCCCGTTTGGGCGGGGAGCTGTTTTTT. Translation: CASSSRLGGELFF.

The chain combines TRBV29-1 with TRBJ2-7; TRBD1 or TRBD2 may be the D gene (6 bases each). V was shortened by 6 bases and J by 4 bases, with 19 bases between the two germline ends. CDR1 is SQVTM and CDR2 is ANQGSEA in the germline V gene. The CDR3 has 14 residues. The CDR3: CSVRAQGGTYEQYF. CDR3 nucleotides: TGCAGCGTCAGGGCACAGGGAGGTACGTACGAGCAGTACTTC.